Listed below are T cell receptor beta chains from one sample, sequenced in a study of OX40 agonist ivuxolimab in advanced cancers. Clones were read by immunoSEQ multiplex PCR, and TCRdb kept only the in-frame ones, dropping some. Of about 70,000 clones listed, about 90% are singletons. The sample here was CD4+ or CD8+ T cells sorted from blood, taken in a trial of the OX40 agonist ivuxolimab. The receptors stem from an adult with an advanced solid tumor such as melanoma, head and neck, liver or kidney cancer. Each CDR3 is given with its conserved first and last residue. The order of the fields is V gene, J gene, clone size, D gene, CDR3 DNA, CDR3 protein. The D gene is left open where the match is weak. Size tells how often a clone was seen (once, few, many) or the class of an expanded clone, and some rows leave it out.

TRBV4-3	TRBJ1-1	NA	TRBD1	TGCGCCAGCAGCCAAGTTCCCTCCCGCCGGGACAGGGGGGACACTGAAGCTTTCTTT	CASSQVPSRRDRGDTEAFF
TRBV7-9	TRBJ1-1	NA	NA	TGTGCTAATTCGTTTGCGGAGAGCACTGAAGCTTTCTTT	CANSFAESTEAFF
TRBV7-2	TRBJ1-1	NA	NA	TGTGCCAGCAGCAAAGCTCGCGGGAACACTGAAGCTTTCTTT	CASSKARGNTEAFF
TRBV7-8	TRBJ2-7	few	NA	TGTGCCAGCAGCCGCGGACCCTACGAGCAGTACTTC	CASSRGPYEQYF
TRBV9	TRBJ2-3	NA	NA	TGTGCCAGCAGCGTAGGAGGACATCGGACAGATACGCAGTATTTT	CASSVGGHRTDTQYF
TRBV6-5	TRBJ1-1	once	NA	TGTGCCAGCAGTTCCCCGGGGGCTGAAGCTTTCTTT	CASSSPGAEAFF
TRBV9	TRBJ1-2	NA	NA	TGTGCCAGCAGCGTAGCTCAAGGGGATGCTGGCTACACCTTC	CASSVAQGDAGYTF
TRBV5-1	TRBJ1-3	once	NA	TGCGCCAGCAGCTTGAGCTTTGCAGAATTCTCTGGAAACACCATATATTTT	CASSLSFAEFSGNTIYF
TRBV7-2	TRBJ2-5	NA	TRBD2	TGTGCCAGCAGCCTAGTGGCGGGGGGCCACCAAGAGACCCAGTACTTC	CASSLVAGGHQETQYF
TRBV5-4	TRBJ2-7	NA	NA	TGTGCCAGCAGCTTGACACAGGGACCCTACGAGCAGTACTTC	CASSLTQGPYEQYF
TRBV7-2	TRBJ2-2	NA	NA	TGTGCCAGCAGCTCGACCCCAAAAGCCGGGGAGCTGTTTTTT	CASSSTPKAGELFF
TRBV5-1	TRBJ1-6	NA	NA	TGCGCCAGCAGCTTCTCCCGACAGGTATCAGGGCCCCTCCACTTT	CASSFSRQVSGPLHF
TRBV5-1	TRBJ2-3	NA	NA	TGCGCCAGCAGCTTCTCCGGGATTGGCACAGATACGCAGTATTTT	CASSFSGIGTDTQYF
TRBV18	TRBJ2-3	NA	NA	TGTGCCAGCTCACCTACGGTTAGCGTAGGCACAGATACGCAGTATTTT	CASSPTVSVGTDTQYF
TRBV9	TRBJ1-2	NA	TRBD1	TGTGCCAGCAGCCCCCGGGGGACAGGGGGTGGCTATGGCTACACCTTC	CASSPRGTGGGYGYTF
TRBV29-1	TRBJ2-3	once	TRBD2	TGCAGCGTTGACCTCCCGGGACTAGCGGGACCCACAGATACGCAGTATTTT	CSVDLPGLAGPTDTQYF